This TCR beta chain was recorded in a study of lymphopenia after photon versus proton radiotherapy. This CDR3 is 15 amino acids long. V lost 2 bases to trimming and J lost 6 bases, with 14 bases between them. Germline CDR1 is MDHEN and CDR2 is SYDVKM. Here immunoSEQ multiplex PCR was the method, and the copy in TCRdb shows in-frame clones only, minus some. The sample holds some 31,000 clones, about 80% seen once. This clone has only a few counts. The chain couples TRBV28 to TRBJ1-3, with D maybe TRBD1 (5 bases). The sequence derives from a woman aged 65 to 85 with pancreatic cancer. Here the sequenced sample was peripheral blood, taken from a patient treated with proton-based radiotherapy. The CDR3 protein is CASSLQTGRVNTIYF. CDR3 bases: TGTGCCAGCAGTTTACAAACAGGTCGCGTAAACACCATATATTTT.